This TCR beta chain is from a study of cytomegalovirus exposure and HLA in healthy donors. For this clone: Its antigen is not known.

General study findings and limits: CMV serostatus stood as the only immune exposure information on hand. Analyzed later, association rates of TCRs varied across HLA loci, with DRB1 most and HLA-C fewest.

PCR used 60 Vbeta primers and 13 Jbeta primers. In the original workflow: There were tens of millions of unique TCR beta chains by a later count, and about 11 million of them were shared. Repertoires were generated with immunoSEQ multiplex PCR, while TCRdb's copy carries only in-frame clones and drops some. V, J and clone size are taken as reported in that table, and D and trimming were inferred from the DNA itself. The sample yields some 120,000 clones, roughly four fifths seen once. The J segment lost 6 bases and the V segment lost 4 bases, leaving 0 bases of the junction unmatched. The CDR3 is 12 amino acids. Germline CDR1 is SGDLS and CDR2 is YYNGEE.

The specimen was PBMCs. The gene calls are TRBV9 and TRBJ2-1, with 8 bases identical to TRBD2. The receptor was derived from a woman aged 40 to 50 in good health and CMV-seropositive. The CDR3 region has the DNA TGTGCCAGCAGCCTAGCGGGCAATGAGCAGTTCTTC. This codes for CASSLAGNEQFF.